The 10 T cell receptor beta chains listed next were all sequenced from one sample in a study of blood T cells in healthy people across ages. With a J-beta primer mix and a sample-barcoded 5' primer, a second PCR ran 7 to 11 cycles. TCRdb re-derived calls from the 5' RACE reads in MiXCR, one entry per CDR3 protein. The data contain some 880,000 distinct CDR3 sequences, 35% to 40% of them singletons. The sample taken for sequencing was blood. These TCRs come from a man younger than 30 in good health.

This chain links TRBV9 with TRBJ2-5, with D maybe TRBD1 (6 bases). This CDR3 region has 16 residues. Trimming took off 0 bases at V and 5 bases at J, with 17 bases between the two ends. Germline-derived CDR1 and CDR2 are SGDLS and YYNGEE. The CDR3 region is CASSVADRQERETQYF. CDR3 in DNA: TGTGCCAGCAGCGTAGCGGACCGACAGGAGAGGGAGACCCAGTACTTC.

J is TRBJ2-5 and V is TRBV12-3 or TRBV12-4; TRBD1 agrees at 8 bases. The CDR3 is 15 residues long. The ends lost 2 bases at V and 11 bases at J; junction bases unmatched: 13. CDR3 sequence reads: CASSLISGGDDEQYF. CDR3 in DNA: TGTGCCAGCAGTTTAATCTCAGGGGGCGACGATGAGCAGTACTTC.

This clonotype occurred many times. The J gene is TRBJ2-3, the V gene TRBV7-8, with 7 bases aligning to TRBD2. Germline V CDR1 and CDR2: SGHVS, FQNEAQ. The CDR3 has 14 amino acids. V was clipped by 5 bases and J by 3 bases; unmatched bases: 5. DNA of the CDR3: TGTGCCAGCAGCACCGGGACTACGACAGATACGCAGTATTTT. This gives the protein CASSTGTTTDTQYF. The full variable domain, rest sourced from reference TRBV7-8 and TRBJ2-3, is GAGVSQSPRYKVAKRGQDVALRCDPISGHVSLFWYQQALGQGPEFLTYFQNEAQLDKSGLPSDRFFAERPEGSVSTLKIQRTQQEDSAVYLCASSTGTTTDTQYFGPGTRLTVL.

V and J are TRBV9 and TRBJ2-6, with a possible D match to TRBD1 (5 bases). Germline V gene data show CDR1 as SGDLS and CDR2 as YYNGEE. V lost 4 bases to trimming and J lost 0 bases, with 14 bases between them. This CDR3 is built from 17 residues. The CDR3 nucleotides read TGTGCCAGCAGCTTAGGACACGCGAACTCTGGGGCCAACGTCCTGACTTTC. Translating gives CASSLGHANSGANVLTF.

Many counts were recorded for this clonotype. The CDR3 DNA sequence: TGTGCCAGCAGTTTAGCTGGGTCGAACACTGAAGCTTTCTTT. Amino acids: CASSLAGSNTEAFF. This sequence joins TRBV12-3 or TRBV12-4 and TRBJ1-1; D is ambiguous. There are 14 residues in the CDR3. The V end lost 0 bases, the J end lost 1 base, and 6 bases lay between the germline ends.

This clonotype was seen just once. A much larger clone sits a single nucleotide away, making a read error possible. This chain links TRBV24-1 with TRBJ2-7; weak D call: TRBD2 (5 bases). TRBJ2-5 explains the end of the DNA better; the J call may be wrong. Germline V gene sequence: CDR1 KGHDR, CDR2 SFDVKD. The CDR3 runs 16 residues. Here the CDR3 reads CATSDFTAAEGETQYF. The DNA for the CDR3 is TGTGCCACCAGTGATTTTACGGCTGCAGAGGGTGAGACCCAGTACTTC.

Only a few counts were recorded for this clonotype. The rearrangement links TRBV27 to TRBJ1-5; D unclear. Deletions cut 6 bases from V and 6 bases from J, with 15 bases between. Germline V gene data show CDR1 as MNHEY and CDR2 as SMNVEV (reference sequence). The CDR3 runs 14 residues. DNA for the CDR3: TGTGCCAGCAGCTCAGATAACACTGGTCAGCCCCAGCATTTT. Encoded protein: CASSSDNTGQPQHF.

The chain is built from TRBV2 and TRBJ2-5; D gene uncertain. CDR3 length equals 12 residues. Germline V CDR1 and CDR2: SNHLY, FYNNEI. Trimming left V 0 bases short and J 6 bases short, with 5 bases between. CDR3 sequence reads: CASSEARKTQYF. The CDR3 region has the DNA TGTGCCAGCAGTGAAGCCCGAAAGACCCAGTACTTC.

The chain combines TRBV20-1 with TRBJ2-5; TRBD1 aligns across 7 bases. J gave up 3 bases and V 5 bases, and 0 bases lay outside the gene matches. The CDR3 is 11 residues long. Germline V gives CDR1 DFQATT, CDR2 SNEGSKA (reference sequence). DNA for the CDR3: TGCAGTGCTGACAGGGAAGAGACCCAGTACTTC. Protein sequence: CSADREETQYF.

V is TRBV29-1 and J is TRBJ1-6; D is perhaps TRBD1 (6 bases). Germline assignment: CDR1 SQVTM and CDR2 ANQGSEA. Deletions cut 7 bases from V and 8 bases from J, with 15 bases between. The CDR3 covers 13 residues. The CDR3 here is CSASTGHDSPLHF. In nucleotides, the CDR3 is TGCAGCGCATCAACAGGGCATGATTCACCCCTCCACTTT.